This T cell receptor (beta chain) was identified in a study of blood T cells in healthy people across ages. To note about this clonotype: No antigen is known for it.

This CDR3 has 15 amino acids. V was cut by 3 bases and J by 7 bases, with 19 bases left in between. Germline V CDR1 and CDR2: SEHNR, FQNEAQ (reference sequence). Alongside a J-beta primer mix, a sample-barcoded 5' primer served in a second PCR lasting about 7 to 11 cycles. One entry per CDR3 protein, called by TCRdb with MiXCR from the 5' RACE reads. This table holds 800,000 to 950,000 distinct CDR3 sequences, roughly 35% found once. Findings and caveats of the study: Age showed a roughly linear inverse relationship with TCR beta diversity per million T cells.

Sequences were obtained from blood. The chain combines TRBV7-9 with TRBJ2-7, with D perhaps matching TRBD2 (5 bases). The receptor was derived from a young man in good health. The CDR3 bases are TGTGCCAGCAGCTTCACGGGGTCGGATCCGCGAGAGCAGTACTTC. Translating it yields CASSFTGSDPREQYF.